This is a list of T cell receptor beta chains from one sample in a study of cytomegalovirus exposure and HLA in healthy donors. This table comes from immunoSEQ multiplex PCR, and its TCRdb copy is limited to in-frame clones, with some not included. The table lists 85,000 to 90,000 clones, roughly 66% of them singletons. The sequenced sample was PBMCs. These receptors all stem from a man aged 30 to 39 in good health and CMV-seronegative. The CDR3 runs from the conserved cysteine through the conserved F or W. A D gene is named only where the DNA matches it firmly. Part of the rows lack a size; the others show once, few, many or a class for expanded clones.

d_call j_call v_call clone_size cdr3_aa cdr3_nt
- TRBJ2-6 TRBV9 - CASSVGQEDNVLTF TGTGCCAGCAGCGTAGGACAGGAAGACAACGTCCTGACTTTC
- TRBJ2-7 TRBV7-9 few CASGGLRYEQYF TGTGCCAGCGGAGGACTTCGCTACGAGCAGTACTTC
- TRBJ2-3 TRBV4-3 - CASSQVFADTQYF TGCGCCAGCAGCCAAGTCTTCGCAGATACGCAGTATTTT
TRBD1 TRBJ2-3 TRBV5-1 few CASSSATGSSTSTDTQYF TGCGCCAGCAGCTCCGCGACAGGGTCTTCGACTAGCACAGATACGCAGTATTTT
TRBD1 TRBJ1-5 TRBV19 - CASKTGEADQPQHF TGTGCCAGCAAGACAGGGGAGGCGGATCAGCCCCAGCATTTT
- TRBJ2-7 TRBV21-1 - CASSTFLGEQYF TGTGCCAGCAGCACATTCCTCGGCGAGCAGTACTTC
TRBD1 TRBJ2-1 TRBV7-6 once CASSLYIVGDRMYNEQFF TGTGCCAGCAGCTTATATATTGTGGGGGACAGGATGTACAATGAGCAGTTCTTC
TRBD1 TRBJ1-5 TRBV4-1 few CASSQPQGNQPQHF TGCGCCAGCAGCCAACCACAGGGGAATCAGCCCCAGCATTTT
- TRBJ2-5 TRBV9 - CASSPSTGPQETQYF TGTGCCAGCAGCCCATCTACAGGGCCCCAAGAGACCCAGTACTTC
- TRBJ2-3 TRBV19 few CASSLLGGDSTDTQYF TGTGCCAGTAGCCTCCTAGGGGGGGATAGCACAGATACGCAGTATTTT
- TRBJ1-3 TRBV7-9 - CASSLGPGSGSGNTIYF TGTGCCAGCAGCCTGGGGCCCGGATCGGGCTCTGGAAACACCATATATTTT
- TRBJ1-4 TRBV25-1 - CASSDRANEKLFF TGTGCCAGCAGTGACAGGGCTAATGAAAAACTGTTTTTT
TRBD1 TRBJ2-2 TRBV29-1 - CSVDGTGGFWELFF TGCAGCGTTGACGGGACAGGGGGCTTTTGGGAGCTGTTTTTT
- TRBJ2-7 TRBV6-5 - CASSYDYNYEQYF TGTGCCAGCAGTTACGACTACAACTACGAGCAGTACTTC
- TRBJ2-4 TRBV7-2 - CASSGAGWAKNIQYF TGTGCCAGCAGCGGCGCAGGGTGGGCCAAAAACATTCAGTACTTC
- TRBJ2-3 TRBV7-2 - CASTRSRGFTDTQYF TGTGCCAGCACCAGAAGCAGGGGATTCACAGATACGCAGTATTTT
- TRBJ1-4 TRBV13 - CASSPTGSGNEKLFF TGTGCCAGCAGCCCAACCGGATCCGGGAATGAAAAACTGTTTTTT
- TRBJ1-5 TRBV27 - CASSLGRDSNQPQHF TGTGCCAGCAGTTTAGGGCGGGATAGCAATCAGCCCCAGCATTTT
- TRBJ1-2 TRBV30 - CAWSPHQGNYGYTF TGTGCCTGGAGTCCTCATCAGGGAAACTATGGCTACACCTTC
- TRBJ2-7 TRBV7-9 - CASSSDRNYEQYF TGTGCCAGCAGCTCGGACAGAAACTACGAGCAGTACTTC
- TRBJ2-3 TRBV4-3 - CASSQDSGRGTDTQYF TGCGCCAGCAGCCAAGATTCCGGGCGGGGCACAGATACGCAGTATTTT
TRBD1 TRBJ2-5 TRBV27 - CASSLGYDRVQETQYF TGTGCCAGCAGTTTAGGTTACGACAGGGTCCAAGAGACCCAGTACTTC
- TRBJ2-7 TRBV19 - CASSSATGRMYEQYF TGTGCCAGTAGTAGTGCGACAGGGAGGATGTACGAGCAGTACTTC
TRBD1 TRBJ2-7 TRBV27 - CASSPQTGRRFSYEQYF TGTGCCAGCAGTCCCCAGACAGGGAGACGCTTCTCCTACGAGCAGTACTTC
TRBD2 TRBJ2-7 TRBV5-1 - CASSLAGESGEQYF TGCGCCAGCAGCTTAGCGGGAGAGAGTGGCGAGCAGTACTTC
- TRBJ1-1 TRBV10-3 - CAISGNLGNTEAFF TGTGCCATCAGTGGCAACCTAGGAAACACTGAAGCTTTCTTT
TRBD2 TRBJ2-1 TRBV4-2 - CASSQLAGAGSYNEQFF TGTGCCAGCAGCCAACTAGCGGGAGCGGGCTCCTACAATGAGCAGTTCTTC
TRBD1 TRBJ1-6 TRBV7-8 - CASSETTGFSLSSPLHF TGTGCCAGCAGCGAGACGACAGGGTTCTCATTAAGTTCACCCCTCCACTTT
- TRBJ2-7 TRBV6-5 once CASSLSGEDYEQYF TGTGCCAGCAGTCTTTCTGGGGAGGACTACGAGCAGTACTTC
- TRBJ2-5 TRBV4-1 few CASSPEGARETQYF TGCGCCAGCAGCCCCGAGGGAGCGAGAGAGACCCAGTACTTC
TRBD1 TRBJ2-7 TRBV7-9 - CTSSYRDRDTYEQYF TGTACCAGCAGCTACAGGGACAGGGATACCTACGAGCAGTACTTC
TRBD2 TRBJ2-7 TRBV27 - CASRGRPLAGFLGYEQYF TGTGCCAGCAGGGGGAGGCCACTAGCGGGATTCTTAGGCTACGAGCAGTACTTC
- TRBJ1-2 TRBV29-1 - CSVSMAGTYGYTF TGCAGCGTTTCTATGGCGGGAACCTATGGCTACACCTTC
- TRBJ2-7 TRBV6-5 - CASRTPGQYF TGTGCCAGCAGAACTCCGGGGCAGTACTTC
- TRBJ2-7 TRBV29-1 - CSVSGHNTYEQYF TGCAGCGTATCGGGACATAATACCTACGAGCAGTACTTC
- TRBJ1-1 TRBV18 - CASSQQKNTEAFF TGTGCCAGCTCGCAACAGAAGAACACTGAAGCTTTCTTT
TRBD1 TRBJ2-5 TRBV5-4 - CASSPGTGGEETQYF TGTGCCAGCAGCCCCGGGACAGGGGGCGAGGAGACCCAGTACTTC
- TRBJ2-2 TRBV19 few CASSRRRVGELFF TGTGCCAGTAGTCGGCGGCGGGTCGGGGAGCTGTTTTTT
TRBD1 TRBJ2-7 TRBV10-3 - CAIRRDRGYEQYF TGTGCCATCAGAAGGGACAGGGGATACGAGCAGTACTTC
- TRBJ1-1 TRBV7-3 - CASSLISGDANTEAFF TGTGCCAGCAGCTTAATATCAGGGGACGCGAACACTGAAGCTTTCTTT
- TRBJ2-3 TRBV21-1 - CASSKALISGTEDRTDTQYF TGTGCCAGCAGCAAAGCGCTAATTTCCGGGACAGAAGATCGCACAGATACGCAGTATTTT
- TRBJ1-1 TRBV2 - CASSPATTAEAFF TGTGCCAGCAGTCCTGCAACGACAGCAGAAGCTTTCTTT
- TRBJ2-5 TRBV29-1 - CSFYRETQYF TGCAGCTTCTACAGGGAGACCCAGTACTTC
TRBD1 TRBJ2-1 TRBV29-1 - CSFGQGANEQFF TGCAGCTTTGGACAGGGAGCTAATGAGCAGTTCTTC
TRBD2 TRBJ2-7 TRBV7-8 - CASSARLALGHEQYF TGTGCCAGCAGCGCCCGACTAGCGCTAGGGCACGAGCAGTACTTC
- TRBJ2-1 TRBV6-6 - CASSYSGGEQFF TGTGCCAGCAGTTACTCGGGAGGCGAGCAGTTCTTC